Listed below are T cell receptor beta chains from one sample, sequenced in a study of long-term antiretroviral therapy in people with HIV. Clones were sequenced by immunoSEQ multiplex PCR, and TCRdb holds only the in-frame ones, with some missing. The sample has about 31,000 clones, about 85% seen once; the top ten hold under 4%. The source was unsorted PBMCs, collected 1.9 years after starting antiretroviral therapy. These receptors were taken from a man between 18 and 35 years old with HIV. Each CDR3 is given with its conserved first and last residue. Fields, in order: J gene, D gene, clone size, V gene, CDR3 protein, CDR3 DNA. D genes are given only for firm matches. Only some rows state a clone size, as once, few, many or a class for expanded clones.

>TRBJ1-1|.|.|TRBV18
CASSPSRGLSLNTEAFF
TGTGCCAGCTCACCATCCCGGGGTCTGTCTCTGAACACTGAAGCTTTCTTT
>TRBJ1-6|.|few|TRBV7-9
CASRPPYNSPLHF
TGTGCCAGCAGGCCGCCATATAATTCACCCCTCCACTTT
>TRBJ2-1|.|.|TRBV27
CASSIYYRKWGSYNEQFF
TGTGCCAGCAGCATCTACTACAGAAAATGGGGCTCCTACAATGAGCAGTTCTTC
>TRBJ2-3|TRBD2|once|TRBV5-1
CASSTGLAGGVGTDTQYF
TGCGCCAGCAGCACGGGACTAGCGGGGGGGGTTGGCACAGATACGCAGTATTTT
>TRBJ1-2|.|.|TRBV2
CASSPAPVGYTF
TGTGCCAGCAGTCCTGCCCCGGTGGGCTACACCTTC
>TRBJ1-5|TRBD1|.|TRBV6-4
CANLDRQGEDYSNQPQHF
TGTGCCAACTTAGATCGACAGGGGGAGGACTATAGCAATCAGCCCCAGCATTTT
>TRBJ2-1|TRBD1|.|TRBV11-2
CASSPLAGGGVGEQFF
TGTGCCAGCAGCCCCCTGGCAGGGGGCGGAGTGGGTGAGCAGTTCTTC
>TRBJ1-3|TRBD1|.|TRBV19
CASRKTGAGNTIYF
TGTGCCAGTAGGAAAACAGGGGCTGGAAACACCATATATTTT
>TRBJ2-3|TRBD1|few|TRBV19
CASSILDRGPTDTQYF
TGTGCCAGTAGTATCCTGGACAGGGGCCCCACAGATACGCAGTATTTT
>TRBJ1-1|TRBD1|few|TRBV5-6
CASSLPDRDHTEAFF
TGTGCCAGCAGCCTACCGGACAGGGATCACACTGAAGCTTTCTTT
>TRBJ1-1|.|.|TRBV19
CASSFGTEAFF
TGTGCCAGTAGTTTCGGCACTGAAGCTTTCTTT
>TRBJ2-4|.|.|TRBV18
CASAREGGGIQYF
TGTGCCAGCGCACGGGAAGGGGGAGGCATTCAGTACTTC
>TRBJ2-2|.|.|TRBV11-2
CASSSTDRNTGELFF
TGTGCCAGCAGCTCGACAGACAGGAACACCGGGGAGCTGTTTTTT
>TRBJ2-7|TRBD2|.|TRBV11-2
CASSPLAGPSHEQYF
TGTGCCAGCAGCCCTTTAGCGGGGCCCTCCCACGAGCAGTACTTC
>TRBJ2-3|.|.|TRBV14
CASSQVADTQYF
TGTGCCAGCAGCCAAGTTGCAGATACGCAGTATTTT
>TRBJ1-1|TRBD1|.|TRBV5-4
CASSTGGTGSTEAFF
TGTGCCAGCAGCACCGGGGGGACAGGTAGTACTGAAGCTTTCTTT
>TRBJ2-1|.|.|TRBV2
CASSEATPNYNEQFF
TGTGCCAGCAGTGAAGCAACGCCGAACTACAATGAGCAGTTCTTC
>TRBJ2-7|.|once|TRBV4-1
CASSQEGAAGDSYEQYF
TGCGCCAGCAGCCAAGAAGGCGCGGCAGGGGATTCCTACGAGCAGTACTTC
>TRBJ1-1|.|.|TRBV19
CASSIRGQGLRETEAFF
TGTGCCAGTAGTATCCGTGGGCAGGGGCTAAGGGAAACTGAAGCTTTCTTT
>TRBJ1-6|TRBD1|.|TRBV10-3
CAISEGQVISPLHF
TGTGCCATCAGCGAGGGACAGGTTATTTCACCCCTCCACTTT
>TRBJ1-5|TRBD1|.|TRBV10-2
CASSLTGWQPQHF
TGCGCCAGCTCCCTGACAGGGTGGCAGCCCCAGCATTTT
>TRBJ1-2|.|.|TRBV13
CASSLRFQGGYTF
TGTGCCAGCAGCTTAAGGTTCCAGGGGGGCTACACCTTC
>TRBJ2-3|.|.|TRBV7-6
CASTNADTQYF
TGTGCCAGCACAAACGCGGATACGCAGTATTTT
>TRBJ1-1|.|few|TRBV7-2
CASSLISGPTEAFF
TGTGCCAGCAGCTTAATATCGGGACCCACTGAAGCTTTCTTT
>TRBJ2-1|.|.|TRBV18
CASSPRLAYNEQFF
TGTGCCAGCTCACCAAGATTAGCCTACAATGAGCAGTTCTTC
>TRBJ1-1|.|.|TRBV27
CASSLGRVTEAFF
TGTGCCAGCAGTTTGGGCAGGGTCACTGAAGCTTTCTTT
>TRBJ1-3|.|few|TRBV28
CASRLTGNTIYF
TGTGCCAGCAGGCTAACTGGAAACACCATATATTTT
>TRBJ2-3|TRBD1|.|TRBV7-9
CASSSRQGRTDTQYF
TGTGCCAGCAGCTCCAGACAGGGACGGACAGATACGCAGTATTTT
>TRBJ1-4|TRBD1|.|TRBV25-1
CASSERQGTNEKLFF
TGTGCCAGCAGTGAACGACAGGGAACTAATGAAAAACTGTTTTTT